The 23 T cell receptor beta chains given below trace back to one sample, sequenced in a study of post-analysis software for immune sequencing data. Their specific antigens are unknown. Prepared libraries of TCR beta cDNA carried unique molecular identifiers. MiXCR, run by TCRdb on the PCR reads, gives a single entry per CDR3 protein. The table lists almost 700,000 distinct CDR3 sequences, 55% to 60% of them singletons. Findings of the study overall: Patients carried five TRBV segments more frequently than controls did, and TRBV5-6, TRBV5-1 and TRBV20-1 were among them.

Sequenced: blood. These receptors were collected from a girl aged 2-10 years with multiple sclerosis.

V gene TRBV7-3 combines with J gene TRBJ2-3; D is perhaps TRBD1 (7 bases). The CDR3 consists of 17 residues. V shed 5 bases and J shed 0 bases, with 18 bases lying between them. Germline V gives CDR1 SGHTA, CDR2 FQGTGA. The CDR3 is CASSPQGLGTSTDTQYF. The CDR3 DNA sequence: TGTGCCAGCAGCCCACAGGGGCTCGGGACTAGCACAGATACGCAGTATTTT.

CDR3 region: CASSSPTGHLTDTQYF. CDR3 nucleotides: TGTGCCAGCAGCTCCCCCACCGGACACCTCACAGATACGCAGTATTTT. This chain uses TRBV11-2 with TRBJ2-3, with TRBD1 as a possible D gene (5 bases). CDR1 is SGHAT and CDR2 is FQNNGV in the germline V gene. CDR3 length equals 16 residues. Trimming shortened V by 4 bases and J by 2 bases, and 16 bases separated the two germline ends. Variable domain in full (rest from reference TRBV11-2 and TRBJ2-3): EAGVAQSPRYKIIEKRQSVAFWCNPISGHATLYWYQQILGQGPKLLIQFQNNGVVDDSQLPKDRFSAERLKGVDSTLKIQPAKLEDSAVYLCASSSPTGHLTDTQYFGPGTRLTVL.

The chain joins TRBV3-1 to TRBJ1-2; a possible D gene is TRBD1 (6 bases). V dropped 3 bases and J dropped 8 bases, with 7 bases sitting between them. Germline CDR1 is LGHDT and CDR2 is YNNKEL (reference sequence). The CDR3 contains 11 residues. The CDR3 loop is CASSHGTGYTF. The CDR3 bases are TGTGCCAGCAGCCACGGGACAGGCTACACCTTC.

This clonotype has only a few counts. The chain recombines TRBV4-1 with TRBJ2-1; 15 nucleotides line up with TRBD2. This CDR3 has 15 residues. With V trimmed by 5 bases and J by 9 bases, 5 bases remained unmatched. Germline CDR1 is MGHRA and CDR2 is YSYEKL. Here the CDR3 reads CASSYPGLAGGEQFF. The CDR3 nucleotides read TGCGCCAGCAGCTACCCGGGACTAGCGGGAGGTGAGCAGTTCTTC.

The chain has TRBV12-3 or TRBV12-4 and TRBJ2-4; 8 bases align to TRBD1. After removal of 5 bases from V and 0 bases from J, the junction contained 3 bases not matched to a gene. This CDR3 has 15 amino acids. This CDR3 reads CASSPGGSAKNIQYF. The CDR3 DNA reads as TGTGCCAGCAGTCCAGGGGGCTCAGCCAAAAACATTCAGTACTTC.

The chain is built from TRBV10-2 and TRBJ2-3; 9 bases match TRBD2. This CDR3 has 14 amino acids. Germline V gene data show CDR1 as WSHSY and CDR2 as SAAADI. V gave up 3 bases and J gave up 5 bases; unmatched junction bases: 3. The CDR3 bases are TGCGCCAGCAGTGATGCGGGGGGGCAAGATACGCAGTATTTT. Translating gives CASSDAGGQDTQYF.

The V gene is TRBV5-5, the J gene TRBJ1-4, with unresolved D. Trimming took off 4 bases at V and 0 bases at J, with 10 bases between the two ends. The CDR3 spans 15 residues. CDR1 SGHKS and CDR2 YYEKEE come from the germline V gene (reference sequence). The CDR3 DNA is TGTGCCAGCAGCCACGCTCGATCAACTAATGAAAAACTGTTTTTT. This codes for CASSHARSTNEKLFF.

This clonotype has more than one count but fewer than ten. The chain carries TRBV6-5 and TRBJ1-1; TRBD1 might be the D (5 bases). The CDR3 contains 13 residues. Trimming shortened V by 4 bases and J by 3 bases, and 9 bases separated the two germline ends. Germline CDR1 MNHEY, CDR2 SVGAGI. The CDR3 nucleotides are TGTGCCAGCAGTTGGAGGGGCGACACTGAAGCTTTCTTT. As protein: CASSWRGDTEAFF.

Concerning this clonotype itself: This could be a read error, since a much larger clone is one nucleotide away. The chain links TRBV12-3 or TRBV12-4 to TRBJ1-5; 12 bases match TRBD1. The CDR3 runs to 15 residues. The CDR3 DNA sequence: TGTGCCAGCAGTCTCGGGACAGGGGGCAATCCGCCCCAGCATTTT. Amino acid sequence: CASSLGTGGNPPQHF.

This CDR3 reads CAISREGREQYF. The CDR3 DNA reads as TGTGCCATCTCCCGGGAGGGCCGTGAGCAGTACTTC. The chain recombines TRBV10-3 with TRBJ2-7; 8 bases align to TRBD2. From germline, CDR1 is ENHRY and CDR2 SYGVKD. The CDR3 extends over 12 amino acids. V was clipped by 8 bases and J by 7 bases; unmatched bases: 7.

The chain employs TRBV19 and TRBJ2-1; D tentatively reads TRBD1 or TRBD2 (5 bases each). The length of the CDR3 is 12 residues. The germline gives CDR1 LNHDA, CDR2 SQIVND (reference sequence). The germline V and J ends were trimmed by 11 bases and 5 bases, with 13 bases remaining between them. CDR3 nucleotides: TGTGCCTCGCGAATGGGGGACAATGAGCAGTTCTTC. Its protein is CASRMGDNEQFF.

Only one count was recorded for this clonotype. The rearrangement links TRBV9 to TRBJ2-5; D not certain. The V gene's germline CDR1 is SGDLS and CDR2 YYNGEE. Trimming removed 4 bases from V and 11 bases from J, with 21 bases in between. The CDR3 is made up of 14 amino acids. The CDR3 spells CASSPFTAYNEQYF. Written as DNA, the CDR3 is TGTGCCAGCAGCCCTTTTACGGCCTACAATGAGCAGTACTTC.

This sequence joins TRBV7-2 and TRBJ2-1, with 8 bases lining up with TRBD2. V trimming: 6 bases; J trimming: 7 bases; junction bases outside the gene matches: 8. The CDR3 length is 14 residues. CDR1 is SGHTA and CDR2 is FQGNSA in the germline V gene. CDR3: CASSETSAVNEQFF. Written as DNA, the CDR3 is TGTGCCAGCAGTGAGACTAGCGCGGTGAATGAGCAGTTCTTC.

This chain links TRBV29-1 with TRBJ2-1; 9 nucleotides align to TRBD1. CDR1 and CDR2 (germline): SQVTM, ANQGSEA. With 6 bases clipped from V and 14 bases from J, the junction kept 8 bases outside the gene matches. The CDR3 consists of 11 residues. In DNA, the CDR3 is TGCAGCGTGGATCGGGGGACAGGGAAGTTCTTC. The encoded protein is CSVDRGTGKFF.

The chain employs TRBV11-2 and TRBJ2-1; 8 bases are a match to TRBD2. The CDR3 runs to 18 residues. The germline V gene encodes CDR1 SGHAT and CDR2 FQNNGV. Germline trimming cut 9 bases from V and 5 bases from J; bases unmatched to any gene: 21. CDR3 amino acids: CARCGGGRLDLRHNEQFF. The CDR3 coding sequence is TGTGCCAGATGTGGCGGGGGGAGGCTGGATTTGAGGCACAATGAGCAGTTCTTC.

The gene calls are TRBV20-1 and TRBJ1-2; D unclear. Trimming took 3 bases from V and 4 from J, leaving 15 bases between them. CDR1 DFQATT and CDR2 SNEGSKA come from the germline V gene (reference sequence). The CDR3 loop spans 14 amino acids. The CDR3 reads CSASGLEDLYGYTF. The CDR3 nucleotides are TGCAGTGCTAGCGGACTTGAGGATCTCTATGGCTACACCTTC.

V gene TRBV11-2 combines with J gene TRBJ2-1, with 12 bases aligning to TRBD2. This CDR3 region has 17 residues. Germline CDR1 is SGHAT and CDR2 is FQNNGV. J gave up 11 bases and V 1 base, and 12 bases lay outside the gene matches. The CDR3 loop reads CASSLVGPGLAGPQQFF. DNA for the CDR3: TGTGCCAGCAGCTTAGTGGGACCGGGACTAGCGGGCCCACAGCAGTTCTTC.

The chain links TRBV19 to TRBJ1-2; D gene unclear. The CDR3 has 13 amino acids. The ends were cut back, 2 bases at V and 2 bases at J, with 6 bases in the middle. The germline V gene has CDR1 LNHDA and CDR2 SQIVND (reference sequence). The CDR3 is CASSIPENYGYTF. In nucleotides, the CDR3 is TGTGCCAGTAGTATACCAGAAAACTATGGCTACACCTTC.

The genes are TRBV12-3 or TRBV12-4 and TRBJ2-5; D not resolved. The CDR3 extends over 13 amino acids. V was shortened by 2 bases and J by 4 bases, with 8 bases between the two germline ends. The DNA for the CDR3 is TGTGCCAGCAGTTTAAGTTCTAGAGAGACCCAGTACTTC. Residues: CASSLSSRETQYF.

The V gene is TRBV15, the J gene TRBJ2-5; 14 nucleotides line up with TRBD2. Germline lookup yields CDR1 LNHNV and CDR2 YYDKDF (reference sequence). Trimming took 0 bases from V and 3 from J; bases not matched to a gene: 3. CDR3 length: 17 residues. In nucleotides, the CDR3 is TGTGCCACCAGCAGAGATGGACTAGCGGGAGGAAAAGAGACCCAGTACTTC. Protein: CATSRDGLAGGKETQYF. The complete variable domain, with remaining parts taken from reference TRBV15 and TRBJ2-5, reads DAMVIQNPRYQVTQFGKPVTLSCSQTLNHNVMYWYQQKSSQAPKLLFHYYDKDFNNEADTPDNFQSRRPNTSFCFLDIRSPGLGDTAMYLCATSRDGLAGGKETQYFGPGTRLLVL.

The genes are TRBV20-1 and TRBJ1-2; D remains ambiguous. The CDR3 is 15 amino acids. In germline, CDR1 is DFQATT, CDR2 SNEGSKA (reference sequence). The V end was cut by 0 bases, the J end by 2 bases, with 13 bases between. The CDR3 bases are TGCAGTGCTAGAGATCAGGTCAGACACAACTATGGCTACACCTTC. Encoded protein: CSARDQVRHNYGYTF.

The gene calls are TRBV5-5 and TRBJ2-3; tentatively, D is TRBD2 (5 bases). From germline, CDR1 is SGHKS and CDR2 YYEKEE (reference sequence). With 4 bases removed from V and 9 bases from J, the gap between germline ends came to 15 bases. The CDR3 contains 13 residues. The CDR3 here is CASSAPGSSTQYF. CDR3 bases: TGTGCCAGCAGCGCTCCGGGATCCTCGACGCAGTATTTT.

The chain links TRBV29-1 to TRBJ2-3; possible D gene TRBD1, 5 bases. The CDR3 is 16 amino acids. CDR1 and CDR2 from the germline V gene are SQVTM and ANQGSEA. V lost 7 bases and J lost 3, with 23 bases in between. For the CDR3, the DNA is TGCAGCGCCCCGCGACCGACAGAAGATACAACAGATACGCAGTATTTT. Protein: CSAPRPTEDTTDTQYF.